This TCR beta chain was recorded in a study of cytomegalovirus exposure and HLA in healthy donors. With 60 Vbeta and 13 Jbeta primers, the PCR was carried out. Here immunoSEQ multiplex PCR was the method, and the copy in TCRdb shows in-frame clones only, minus some. The table lists around 190,000 clones, approximately 80% of them singletons. Findings and limits, study-wide: Previously analyzed data showed that most TCR beta V segments were productive at a frequency of about 90% or about 30%. Through in vitro validation, three CMV-associated chains were shown to be specific for CMV antigens.

The ends lost 5 bases at V and 7 bases at J; junction bases unmatched: 5. Germline CDR1 and CDR2: MNHNY and SVGAGI (reference sequence). The CDR3 extends over 13 amino acids. In this sample, this clone turned up a few times. The antigen is not known. V gene TRBV6-6 combines with J gene TRBJ2-7, with 10 bases that match TRBD1. The sequence came from a woman in her 30s in good health and CMV-seropositive. Sequencing was carried out using PBMCs. CDR3 nucleotides: TGTGCCAGCAGTGCGGGACAGGGGAGTGAGCAGTACTTC. It encodes CASSAGQGSEQYF.